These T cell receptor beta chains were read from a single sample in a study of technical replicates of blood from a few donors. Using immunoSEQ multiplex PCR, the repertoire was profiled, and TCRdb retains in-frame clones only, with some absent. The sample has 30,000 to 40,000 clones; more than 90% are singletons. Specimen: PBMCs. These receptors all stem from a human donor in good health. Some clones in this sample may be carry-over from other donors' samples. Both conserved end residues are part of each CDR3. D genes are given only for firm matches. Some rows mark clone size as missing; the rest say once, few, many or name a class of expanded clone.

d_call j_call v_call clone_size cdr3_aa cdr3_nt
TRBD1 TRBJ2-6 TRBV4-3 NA CASSHLQWQGATGANVLTF TGCGCCAGCAGCCACCTTCAGTGGCAGGGGGCAACTGGGGCCAACGTCCTGACTTTC
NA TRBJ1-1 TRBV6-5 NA CASSQHSTEAFF TGTGCCAGCAGTCAACACAGCACTGAAGCTTTCTTT
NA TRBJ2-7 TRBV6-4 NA CASSDDRGSEQYF TGTGCCAGCAGTGATGATCGAGGGAGCGAGCAGTACTTC
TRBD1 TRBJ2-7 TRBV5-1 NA CASSLGLGAQGTYEQYF TGCGCCAGCAGCTTGGGTTTAGGGGCACAGGGGACCTACGAGCAGTACTTC
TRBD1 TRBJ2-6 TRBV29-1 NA CSADTGTGGPGANVLTF TGCAGCGCTGACACCGGGACAGGGGGCCCTGGGGCCAACGTCCTGACTTTC
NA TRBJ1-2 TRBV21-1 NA CASALERDGYTF TGTGCCAGCGCCTTGGAGAGGGATGGCTACACCTTC
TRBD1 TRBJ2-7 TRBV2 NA CASSQGGTYEQYF TGTGCCAGCTCGCAAGGGGGCACTTACGAGCAGTACTTC
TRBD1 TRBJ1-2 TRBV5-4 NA CASSFRDRVLAGYTF TGTGCCAGCAGCTTCCGAGACAGGGTTTTAGCTGGCTACACCTTC
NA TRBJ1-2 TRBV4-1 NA CASSQDGGYTF TGCGCCAGCAGCCAAGACGGTGGCTACACCTTC
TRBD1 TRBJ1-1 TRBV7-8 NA CASSLTGVTEAFF TGTGCCAGCAGCCTCACAGGGGTCACTGAAGCTTTCTTT
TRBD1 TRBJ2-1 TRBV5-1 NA CASSPGTGSLDEQFF TGCGCCAGCAGTCCCGGGACAGGGAGTTTGGATGAGCAGTTCTTC
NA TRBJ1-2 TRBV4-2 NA CASSQARTASSGYTF TGTGCCAGCAGCCAAGCACGGACAGCTAGTTCTGGCTACACCTTC
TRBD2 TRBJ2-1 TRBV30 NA CAWSRPSGLYNEQFF TGTGCCTGGAGTCGTCCTAGCGGGCTCTACAATGAGCAGTTCTTC
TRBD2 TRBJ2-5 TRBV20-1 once CSAWGGETQYF TGCAGTGCCTGGGGGGGGGAGACCCAGTACTTC
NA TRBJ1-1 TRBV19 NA CASSMARNTEAFF TGTGCCAGTAGTATGGCACGGAACACTGAAGCTTTCTTT
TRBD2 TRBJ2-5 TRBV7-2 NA CASSLGLTSGGVKETQYF TGTGCCAGCAGCTTAGGGCTGACTAGCGGGGGGGTGAAAGAGACCCAGTACTTC
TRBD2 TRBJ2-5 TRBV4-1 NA CASSQAGGPGTQYF TGCGCCAGCAGCCAAGCGGGAGGGCCGGGGACCCAGTACTTC
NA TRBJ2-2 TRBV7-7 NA CASSQNPNTGELFF TGTGCCAGCAGCCAAAATCCGAACACCGGGGAGCTGTTTTTT
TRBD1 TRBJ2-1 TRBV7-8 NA CASSLGPLRGLAFNGQFF TGTGCCAGCAGCTTAGGTCCCCTAAGGGGGCTTGCGTTCAATGGGCAGTTCTTC
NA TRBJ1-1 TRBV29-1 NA CSDRLDRNTEAFF TGCAGCGACCGACTTGACAGAAACACTGAAGCTTTCTTT
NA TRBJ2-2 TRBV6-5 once CASSYGQTFNTGELFF TGTGCCAGCAGTTACGGCCAGACTTTCAACACCGGGGAGCTGTTTTTT
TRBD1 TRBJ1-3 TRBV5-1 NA CASSAGGLGSGNTIYF TGCGCCAGCAGCGCAGGGGGACTCGGCTCTGGAAACACCATATATTTT
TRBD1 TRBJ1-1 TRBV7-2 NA CASSRDRMNTEAFF TGTGCCAGCTCCCGGGACAGGATGAACACTGAAGCTTTCTTT
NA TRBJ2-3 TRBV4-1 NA CASSTPSREVGPDTQYF TGCGCCAGCAGCACACCTAGCCGGGAAGTAGGGCCAGATACGCAGTATTTT
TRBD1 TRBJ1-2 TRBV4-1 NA CASSQSPGGTGAPSWVGYTF TGCGCCAGCAGCCAGTCACCCGGTGGGACAGGGGCGCCGTCCTGGGTAGGCTACACCTTC
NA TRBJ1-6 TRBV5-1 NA CASSLLGHDNSPLHF TGCGCCAGCAGCTTGCTGGGACACGATAATTCACCCCTCCACTTT
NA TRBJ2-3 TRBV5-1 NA CASSLAGLARTDTQYF TGCGCCAGCAGCTTGGCCGGGCTAGCGAGAACAGATACGCAGTATTTT
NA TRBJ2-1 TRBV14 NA CASSQEMQAYNEQFF TGTGCCAGCAGCCAAGAAATGCAGGCCTACAATGAGCAGTTCTTC
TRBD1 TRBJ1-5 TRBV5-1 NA CASSRTGDGNQPQHF TGCGCCAGCAGCCGGACAGGGGATGGGAATCAGCCCCAGCATTTT
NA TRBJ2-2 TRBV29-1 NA CSVQGGAVRGELFF TGCAGCGTTCAGGGGGGCGCAGTTCGCGGGGAGCTGTTTTTT
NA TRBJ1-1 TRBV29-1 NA CSVLSGTTNTEAFF TGCAGCGTTCTAAGCGGGACAACAAACACTGAAGCTTTCTTT
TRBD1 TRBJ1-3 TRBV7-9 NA CASSARTGSGNTIYF TGTGCCAGCAGCGCCAGGACAGGCTCTGGAAACACCATATATTTT
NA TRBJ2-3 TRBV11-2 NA CASSFTVTDTQYF TGTGCCAGCAGCTTTACGGTAACAGATACGCAGTATTTT
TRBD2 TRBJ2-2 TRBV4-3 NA CASSLVRGSETGELFF TGCGCCAGCAGCCTGGTACGCGGGAGTGAAACCGGGGAGCTGTTTTTT
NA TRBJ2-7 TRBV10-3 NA CAISDTGFYEQYF TGTGCCATCAGTGACACGGGTTTTTACGAGCAGTACTTC
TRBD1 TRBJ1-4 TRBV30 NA CACPRTGNEKLFF TGTGCCTGTCCCCGGACAGGGAACGAAAAACTGTTTTTT
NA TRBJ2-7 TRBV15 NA CATSRVTGPAYEQYF TGTGCCACCAGCAGAGTCACAGGGCCCGCCTACGAGCAGTACTTC
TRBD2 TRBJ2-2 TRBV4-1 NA CASRRGGLVNTGELFF TGCGCCAGCAGACGGGGCGGACTAGTGAACACCGGGGAGCTGTTTTTT
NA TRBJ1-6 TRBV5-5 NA CASSLALLQANSPLHF TGTGCCAGCAGCTTGGCCCTGCTACAGGCGAATTCACCCCTCCACTTT
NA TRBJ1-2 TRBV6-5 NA CASRTAWERNYGYTF TGTGCCAGCAGGACGGCATGGGAGCGTAACTATGGCTACACCTTC
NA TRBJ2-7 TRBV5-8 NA CASSLVAGAALYEQYF TGTGCCAGCAGCTTGGTGGCGGGGGCGGCCCTCTACGAGCAGTACTTC
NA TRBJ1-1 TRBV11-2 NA CASGGEAFF TGTGCCAGCGGGGGGGAAGCTTTCTTT
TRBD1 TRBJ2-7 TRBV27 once CASSTRQGSYEQYF TGTGCCAGCAGTACCCGACAGGGTTCCTACGAGCAGTACTTC
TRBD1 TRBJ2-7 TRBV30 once CAWSADRGYEQYF TGTGCCTGGAGCGCGGACAGGGGCTACGAGCAGTACTTC
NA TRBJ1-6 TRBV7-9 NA CASSVQGRFSPLHF TGTGCCAGCAGCGTACAGGGAAGGTTTTCACCCCTCCACTTT
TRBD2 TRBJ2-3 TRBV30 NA CAGLAGDTQYF TGTGCGGGACTAGCGGGAGATACGCAGTATTTT
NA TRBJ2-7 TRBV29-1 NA CSVRGGAYEQYF TGCAGCGTTAGGGGGGGGGCCTACGAGCAGTACTTC
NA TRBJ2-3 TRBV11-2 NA CASSLVSSSTDTQYF TGTGCCAGCAGCTTAGTCTCCAGTAGCACAGATACGCAGTATTTT
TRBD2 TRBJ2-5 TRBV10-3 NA CAIQASGERETQYF TGTGCCATTCAGGCTAGCGGGGAAAGGGAGACCCAGTACTTC
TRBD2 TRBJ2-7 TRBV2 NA CASKLAGVTYEQYF TGTGCCAGCAAATTAGCGGGGGTGACCTACGAGCAGTACTTC
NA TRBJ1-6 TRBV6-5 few CASSLSAQGNSPLHF TGTGCCAGCAGTCTCTCGGCACAGGGTAATTCACCCCTCCACTTT